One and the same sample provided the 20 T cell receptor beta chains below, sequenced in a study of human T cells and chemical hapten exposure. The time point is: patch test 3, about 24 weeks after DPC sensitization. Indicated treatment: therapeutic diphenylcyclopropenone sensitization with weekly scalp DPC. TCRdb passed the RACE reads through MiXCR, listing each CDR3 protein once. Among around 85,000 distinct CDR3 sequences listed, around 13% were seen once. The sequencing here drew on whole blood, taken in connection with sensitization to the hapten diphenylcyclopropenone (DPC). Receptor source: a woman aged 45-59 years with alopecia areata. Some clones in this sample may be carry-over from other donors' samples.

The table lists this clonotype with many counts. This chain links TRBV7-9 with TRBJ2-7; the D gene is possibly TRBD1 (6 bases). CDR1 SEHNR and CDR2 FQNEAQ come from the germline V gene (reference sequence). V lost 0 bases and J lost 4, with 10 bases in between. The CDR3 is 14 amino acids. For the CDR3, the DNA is TGTGCCAGCAGCTTAGCGGCCAGGGGTTACGAGCAGTACTTC. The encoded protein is CASSLAARGYEQYF.

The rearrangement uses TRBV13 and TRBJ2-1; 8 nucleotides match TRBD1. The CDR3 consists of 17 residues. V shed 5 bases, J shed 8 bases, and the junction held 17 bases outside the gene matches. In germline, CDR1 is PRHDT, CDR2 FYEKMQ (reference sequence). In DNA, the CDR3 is TGTGCCAGCAGCCCTCGGTGGAGACAGGGGAAAGGGGATGAGCAGTTCTTC. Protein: CASSPRWRQGKGDEQFF.

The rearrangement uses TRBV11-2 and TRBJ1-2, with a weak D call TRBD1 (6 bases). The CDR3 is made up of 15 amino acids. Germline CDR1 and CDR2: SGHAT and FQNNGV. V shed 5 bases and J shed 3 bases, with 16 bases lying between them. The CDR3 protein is CASSRVQGRDYGYTF. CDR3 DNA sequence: TGTGCCAGCAGCCGTGTACAGGGAAGGGACTATGGCTACACCTTC. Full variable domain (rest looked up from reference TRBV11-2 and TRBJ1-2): EAGVAQSPRYKIIEKRQSVAFWCNPISGHATLYWYQQILGQGPKLLIQFQNNGVVDDSQLPKDRFSAERLKGVDSTLKIQPAKLEDSAVYLCASSRVQGRDYGYTFGSGTRLTVV.

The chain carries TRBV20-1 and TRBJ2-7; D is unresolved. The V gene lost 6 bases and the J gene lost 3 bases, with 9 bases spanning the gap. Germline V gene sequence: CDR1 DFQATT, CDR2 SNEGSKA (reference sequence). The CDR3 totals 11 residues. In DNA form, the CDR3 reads TGCAGTGCCACTATTCGCTACGAGCAGTACTTC. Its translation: CSATIRYEQYF.

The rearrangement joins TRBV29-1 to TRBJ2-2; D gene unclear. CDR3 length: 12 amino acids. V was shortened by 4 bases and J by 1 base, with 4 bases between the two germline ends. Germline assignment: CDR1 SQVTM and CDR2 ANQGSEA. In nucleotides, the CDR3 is TGCAGCGTTGGGAAGAACACCGGGGAGCTGTTTTTT. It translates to CSVGKNTGELFF.

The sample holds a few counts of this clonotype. The CDR3: CASSYSRSTGEQYF. The CDR3, as DNA: TGTGCCAGCAGTTACTCCCGAAGCACGGGCGAGCAGTACTTC. The rearrangement links TRBV6-5 to TRBJ2-7, with unresolved D. The CDR3 sequence is 14 residues long. CDR1 is MNHEY, CDR2 SVGAGI, per germline. V was clipped by 0 bases and J by 6 bases, with 12 bases between them.

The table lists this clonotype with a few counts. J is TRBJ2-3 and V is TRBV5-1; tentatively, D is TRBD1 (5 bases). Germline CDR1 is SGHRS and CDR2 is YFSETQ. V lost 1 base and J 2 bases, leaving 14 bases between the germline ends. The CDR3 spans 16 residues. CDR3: CASSLYRQWNTDTQYF. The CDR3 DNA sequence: TGCGCCAGCAGCTTGTACAGACAGTGGAACACAGATACGCAGTATTTT.

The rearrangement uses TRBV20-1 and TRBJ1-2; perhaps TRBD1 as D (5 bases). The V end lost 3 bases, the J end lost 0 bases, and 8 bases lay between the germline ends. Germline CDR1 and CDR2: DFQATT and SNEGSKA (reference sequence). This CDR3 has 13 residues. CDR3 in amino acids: CSARTVTNYGYTF. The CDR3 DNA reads TGCAGTGCTAGGACAGTCACTAACTATGGCTACACCTTC.

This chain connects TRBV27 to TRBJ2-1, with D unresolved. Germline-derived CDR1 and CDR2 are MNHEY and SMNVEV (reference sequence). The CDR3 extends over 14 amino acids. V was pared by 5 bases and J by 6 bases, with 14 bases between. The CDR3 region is CASSDRTESNEQFF. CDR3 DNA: TGTGCCAGCAGTGATCGGACCGAGAGCAATGAGCAGTTCTTC.

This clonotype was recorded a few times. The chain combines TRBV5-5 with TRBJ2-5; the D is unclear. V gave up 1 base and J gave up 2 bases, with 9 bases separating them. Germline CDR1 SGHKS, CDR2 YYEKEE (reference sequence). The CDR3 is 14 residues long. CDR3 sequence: CASSLNGQQETQYF. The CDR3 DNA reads TGTGCCAGCAGCTTGAACGGGCAGCAAGAGACCCAGTACTTC.

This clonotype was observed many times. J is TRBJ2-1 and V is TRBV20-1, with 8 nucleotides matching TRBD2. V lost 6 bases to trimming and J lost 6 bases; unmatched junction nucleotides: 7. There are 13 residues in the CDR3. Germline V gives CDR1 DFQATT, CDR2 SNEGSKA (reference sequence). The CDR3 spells CSAPGTRINEQFF. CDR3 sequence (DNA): TGCAGTGCGCCCGGGACTAGGATCAATGAGCAGTTCTTC.

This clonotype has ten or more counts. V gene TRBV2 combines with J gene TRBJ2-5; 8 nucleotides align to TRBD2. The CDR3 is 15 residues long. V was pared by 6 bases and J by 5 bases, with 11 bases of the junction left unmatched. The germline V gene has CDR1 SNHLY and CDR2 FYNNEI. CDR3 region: CASRTRGGQGETQYF. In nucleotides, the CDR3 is TGTGCCAGCAGGACCCGCGGGGGGCAGGGGGAGACCCAGTACTTC.

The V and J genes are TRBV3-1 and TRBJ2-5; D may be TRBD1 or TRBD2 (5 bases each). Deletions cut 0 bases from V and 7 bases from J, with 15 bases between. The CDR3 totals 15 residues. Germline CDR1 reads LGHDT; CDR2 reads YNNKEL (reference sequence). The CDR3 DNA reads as TGTGCCAGCAGCCAAGAAGGACCAAGAGGGGCGACCCAGTACTTC. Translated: CASSQEGPRGATQYF.

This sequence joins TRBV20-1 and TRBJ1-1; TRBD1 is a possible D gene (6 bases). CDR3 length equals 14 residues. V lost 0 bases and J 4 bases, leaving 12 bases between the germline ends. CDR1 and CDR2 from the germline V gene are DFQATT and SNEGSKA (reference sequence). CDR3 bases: TGCAGTGCTAGAGATCAGCGGGGGGCCACTGAAGCTTTCTTT. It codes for CSARDQRGATEAFF.

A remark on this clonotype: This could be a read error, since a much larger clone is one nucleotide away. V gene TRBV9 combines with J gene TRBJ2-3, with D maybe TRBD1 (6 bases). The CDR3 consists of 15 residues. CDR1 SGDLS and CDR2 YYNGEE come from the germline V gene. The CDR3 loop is CAGSSHRVDGDTQYF. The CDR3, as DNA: TGTGCCGGCAGCTCGCACAGGGTTGATGGAGATACGCAGTATTTT.

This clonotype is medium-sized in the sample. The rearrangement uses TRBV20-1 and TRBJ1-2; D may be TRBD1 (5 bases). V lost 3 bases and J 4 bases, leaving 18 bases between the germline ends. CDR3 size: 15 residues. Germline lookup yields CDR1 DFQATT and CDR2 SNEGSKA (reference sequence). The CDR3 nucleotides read TGCAGTGCTAGGGACCCCCGGGGCAGTCGCTATGGCTACACCTTC. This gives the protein CSARDPRGSRYGYTF.

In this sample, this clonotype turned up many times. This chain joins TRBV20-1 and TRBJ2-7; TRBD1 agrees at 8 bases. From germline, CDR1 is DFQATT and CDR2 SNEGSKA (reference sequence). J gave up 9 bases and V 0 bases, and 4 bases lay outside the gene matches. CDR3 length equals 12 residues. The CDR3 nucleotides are TGCAGTGCTAGAGAGGACAGGGCGGGGCAGTACTTC. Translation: CSAREDRAGQYF.

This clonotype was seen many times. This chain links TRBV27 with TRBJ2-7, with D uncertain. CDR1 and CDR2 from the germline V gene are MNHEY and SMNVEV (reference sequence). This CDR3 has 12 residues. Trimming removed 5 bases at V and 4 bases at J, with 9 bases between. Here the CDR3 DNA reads TGTGCCAGCAGTAAGGACCTTTACGAGCAGTACTTC. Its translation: CASSKDLYEQYF.

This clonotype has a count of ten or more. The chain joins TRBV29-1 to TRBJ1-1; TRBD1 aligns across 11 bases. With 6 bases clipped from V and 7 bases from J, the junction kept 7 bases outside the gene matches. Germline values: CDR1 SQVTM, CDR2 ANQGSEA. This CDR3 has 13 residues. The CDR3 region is CSVADRGLYEAFF. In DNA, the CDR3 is TGCAGCGTGGCGGACAGGGGGCTTTATGAAGCTTTCTTT.

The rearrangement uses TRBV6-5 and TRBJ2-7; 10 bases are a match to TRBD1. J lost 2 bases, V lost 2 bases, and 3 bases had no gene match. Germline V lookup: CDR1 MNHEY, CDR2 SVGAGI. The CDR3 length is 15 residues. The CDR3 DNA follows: TGTGCCAGCAGTTACCGCGGACAGGGGGCCTACGAGCAGTACTTC. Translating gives CASSYRGQGAYEQYF.